This T cell receptor (beta chain) was identified during a study of CD8+CD57+ T cells in acquired aplastic anemia. The overall study: Across the sorted CD4+ and CD8+ cells, DNA amounts averaged approximately 3 ug. Healthy CD8+ samples averaged about 10 million reads. Overall study findings and caveats: Patients and controls had CD8+ Simpson's diversity values that were not significantly distinct. It was found that 25 to 35 CD8+ CDR3 sequences were shared between patients and controls.

Genomic DNA served as template for TCR beta VDJ and CDR3 profiling. MiXCR, applied by TCRdb to the reads, yields one record per CDR3 protein. The sample gives around 230,000 distinct CDR3 sequences, over 55% of which show up once; about 29% is in the top ten. Notes on this clonotype: What it binds is unknown.

The clonotype comes from a human donor in good health. Sequences were obtained from sorted CD4+, CD8+, or CD8+CD57+ T cells (not recorded which) from PBMCs.

CDR3 sequence (DNA): TGCAGCGTTGAAGGGGGCGGGTTGGGTTATGGCTACACCTTC. It encodes CSVEGGGLGYGYTF. The chain recombines TRBV29-1 with TRBJ1-2; TRBD1 might be the D (5 bases). The CDR3 runs to 14 residues. Per the germline V gene, CDR1 is SQVTM and CDR2 is ANQGSEA. The V end was cut by 1 base, the J end by 5 bases, with 14 bases between.